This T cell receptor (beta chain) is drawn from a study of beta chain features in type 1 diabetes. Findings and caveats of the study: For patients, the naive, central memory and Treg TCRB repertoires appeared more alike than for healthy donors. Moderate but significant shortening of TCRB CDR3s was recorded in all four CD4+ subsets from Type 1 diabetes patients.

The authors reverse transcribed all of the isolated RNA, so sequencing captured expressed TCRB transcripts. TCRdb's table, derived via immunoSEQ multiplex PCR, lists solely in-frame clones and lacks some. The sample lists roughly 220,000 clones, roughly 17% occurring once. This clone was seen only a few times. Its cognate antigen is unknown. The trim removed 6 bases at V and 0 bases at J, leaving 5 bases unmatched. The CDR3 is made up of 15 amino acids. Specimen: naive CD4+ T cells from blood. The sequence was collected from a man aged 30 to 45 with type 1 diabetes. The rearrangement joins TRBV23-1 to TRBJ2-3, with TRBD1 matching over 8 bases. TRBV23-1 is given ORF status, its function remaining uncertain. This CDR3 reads CASRVDRASTDTQYF. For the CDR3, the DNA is TGCGCCAGCAGGGTGGACAGGGCTAGCACAGATACGCAGTATTTT.